This TCR beta chain was sequenced for a study of identical twins. A note on this clonotype: Its antigen remains unknown.

General study points: Less excess twin sharing appeared in beta out-of-frame sequences.

Via MiXCR, TCRdb re-called the 5' RACE reads, giving one row per CDR3 protein. The data show hundreds of thousands of distinct CDR3 sequences, around 6.1% seen once. The CDR3 is 16 residues long. V was cut by 6 bases and J by 8 bases, with 22 bases left in between. CDR1 SEHNR and CDR2 FQNEAQ come from the germline V gene (reference sequence). The sequenced sample was naive T cells sorted from blood. This rearrangement joins TRBV7-9 to TRBJ2-2; no firm D call. This TCR was recovered from a man aged 18 to 29 in good health. The CDR3 protein is CASRSRRHAGFGELFF. CDR3 nucleotides: TGTGCCAGCAGATCCCGACGACACGCCGGGTTTGGGGAGCTGTTTTTT.